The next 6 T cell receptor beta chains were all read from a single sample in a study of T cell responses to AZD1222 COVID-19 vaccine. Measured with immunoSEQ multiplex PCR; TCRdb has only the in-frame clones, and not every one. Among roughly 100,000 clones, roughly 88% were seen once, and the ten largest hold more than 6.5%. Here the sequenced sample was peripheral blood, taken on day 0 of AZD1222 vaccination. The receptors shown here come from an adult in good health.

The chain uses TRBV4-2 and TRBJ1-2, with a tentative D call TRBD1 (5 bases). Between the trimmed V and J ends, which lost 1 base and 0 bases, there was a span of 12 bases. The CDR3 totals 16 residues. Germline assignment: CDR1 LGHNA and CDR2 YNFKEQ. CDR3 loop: CASSQAFMTANYGYTF. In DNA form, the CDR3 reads TGTGCCAGCAGCCAAGCATTTATGACAGCTAACTATGGCTACACCTTC.

The CDR3 protein is CASSLTPTNEQFF. The CDR3 coding sequence is TGTGCCAGCAGCCTGACACCCACGAATGAGCAGTTCTTC. The V and J genes are TRBV7-3 and TRBJ2-1; D gene ambiguous. The V gene lost 5 bases and the J gene lost 7 bases, with 12 bases spanning the gap. Germline V lookup: CDR1 SGHTA, CDR2 FQGTGA. This CDR3 has 13 amino acids.

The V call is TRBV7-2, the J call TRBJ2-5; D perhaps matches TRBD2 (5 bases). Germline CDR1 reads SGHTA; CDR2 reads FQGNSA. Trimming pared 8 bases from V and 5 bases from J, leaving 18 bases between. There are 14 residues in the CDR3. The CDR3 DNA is TGTGCCAGCGGCCCCTCATCGTGGAGGGAGACCCAGTACTTC. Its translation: CASGPSSWRETQYF.

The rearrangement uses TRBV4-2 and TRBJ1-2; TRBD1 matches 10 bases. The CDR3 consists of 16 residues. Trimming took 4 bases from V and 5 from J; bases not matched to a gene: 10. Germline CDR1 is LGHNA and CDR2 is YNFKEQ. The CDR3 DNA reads TGTGCCAGCAGCCGACGATCAGGGGACAGGGGTTATGGCTACACCTTC. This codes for CASSRRSGDRGYGYTF.

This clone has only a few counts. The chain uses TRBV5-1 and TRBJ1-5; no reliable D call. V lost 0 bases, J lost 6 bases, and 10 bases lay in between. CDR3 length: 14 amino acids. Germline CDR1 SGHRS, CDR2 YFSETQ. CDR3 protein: CASSLEGRGQPQHF. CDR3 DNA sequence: TGCGCCAGCAGCTTGGAGGGAAGAGGTCAGCCCCAGCATTTT.

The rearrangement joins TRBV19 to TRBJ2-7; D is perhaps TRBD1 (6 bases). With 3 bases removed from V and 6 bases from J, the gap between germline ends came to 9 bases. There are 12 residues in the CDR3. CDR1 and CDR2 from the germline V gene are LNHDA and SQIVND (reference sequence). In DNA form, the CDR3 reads TGTGCCAGTAGTATTTTGGGGGCCGAGCAGTACTTC. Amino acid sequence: CASSILGAEQYF.